This T cell receptor (beta chain) was documented in a study of blood T cells in healthy people across ages. For the second PCR, which ran for about 7 to 11 cycles, a sample-barcoded 5' primer and a J-beta primer mix were used. Via MiXCR, TCRdb re-called the 5' RACE reads, giving one row per CDR3 protein. The table lists about 1 million distinct CDR3 sequences, 35% to 55% of them singletons. As for this clonotype: As yet, its antigen is unknown.

Study results and limitations: Researchers said unsorted PBMCs prevented a conclusive naive versus antigen-experienced comparison.

Germline V gives CDR1 SGHVS, CDR2 FQNEAQ. The V end lost 0 bases, the J end lost 5 bases, and 11 bases lay between the germline ends. This CDR3 is built from 15 residues. This sequence originates from a woman in her sixties or seventies in good health. The rearrangement links TRBV7-8 to TRBJ1-5; weak D call: TRBD1 (6 bases). The sequencing input was blood. The CDR3 bases are TGTGCCAGCAGCTTAGCTAGGACAGCGGATCAGCCCCAGCATTTT. Amino acid sequence: CASSLARTADQPQHF.